This T cell receptor beta chain was sequenced for a study of kidney transplant recipient with SARS-CoV-2 infection. This clonotype was seen ten or more times. TCRdb itself ran the reads through MiXCR, one entry per CDR3 protein. Of approximately 250,000 distinct CDR3 sequences listed, less than 35% are singletons. This CDR3 spans 15 amino acids. The sequences come from a blood sample, collected at baseline and on day 111 from a kidney transplant recipient. The TCR originated in a male patient aged 25-45 years who had COVID-19 and was a kidney transplant recipient. A share of the T cells may be of graft donor origin. The V call is TRBV12-2, the J call TRBJ1-2. TRBV12-2 is a pseudogene locus. The CDR3 loop is CASRLLPGLEWGYTF. CDR3 bases: TGTGCAAGTCGCTTATTGCCGGGACTCGAGTGGGGCTACACCTTC.